One sample yielded the 11 T cell receptor delta chains listed below, sequenced in a study of gamma-delta chains in newborns, infants, children. TCRdb fed the reads to CATT. The repertoire holds more than 6,000 delta-chain clones, with roughly 2% as singletons. Specimen: blood. The receptors derive from a child who was a newborn, infant or young child, either healthy, febrile or measles-vaccinated (not recorded which).

This clone was seen a handful of times. The amino acid sequence in TCRdb belongs to a much larger clone and departs from this DNA's translation at residue 4, likely a sequencing read error; the sequence shown is translated from the DNA. This chain connects TRDV2 to TRDJ3; D possibly corresponds to TRDD3 (5 bases). V dropped 5 bases and J dropped 0 bases, with 19 bases sitting between them. The V gene's germline CDR1 is GEAIGNYY and CDR2 EKD. This CDR3 is built from 19 residues. In nucleotides, the CDR3 is TGTGCCTGTGTCACAGCCGGGGGCCCGAGCTCCTGGGACACCCGACAGATGTTTTTC. This translates into CACVTAGGPSSWDTRQMFF.

This clone has a handful of counts. Since a far larger clone is one base different, this is likely a read error. Other DNA sequences in this sample translate to the same CDR3. The rearrangement links TRDV2 to TRDJ3, with TRDD3 matching over 11 bases. The CDR3 covers 19 residues. Germline CDR1 reads GEAIGNYY; CDR2 reads EKD. CDR3 sequence reads: CACDTIISLLGDNTRQMFF. For the CDR3, the DNA is TGTGCTTGTGACACCATTATTTCCTTACTGGGGGATAATACCCGACAGATGTTTTTC.

This clone was counted between two and nine times. TCRdb's protein, taken from a much larger clone, differs from this DNA's translation at residue 3, likely owing to a read error; the protein displayed comes from the DNA. The chain recombines TRDV2 with TRDJ3; maybe TRDD3 (5 bases). The germline V gene encodes CDR1 GEAIGNYY and CDR2 EKD. The CDR3 has 17 residues. The CDR3 is CARDSRGLTWDTRQMFF. As DNA, the CDR3 is TGTGCCCGTGACAGTAGGGGGTTAACCTGGGACACCCGACAGATGTTTTTC.

This clone occurred a few times. TCRdb's protein for this DNA is that of a much larger clone and differs from the translation at residue 13, likely a read error; the protein shown is the DNA translation. The sample has other DNA sequences that encode this CDR3 too. The chain combines TRDV2 with TRDJ3; TRDD3 matches at 10 bases. CDR1 and CDR2 from the germline V gene are GEAIGNYY and EKD. The CDR3 runs 18 residues. This CDR3 reads CACDTGGYASWDARQMFF. DNA of the CDR3: TGTGCCTGTGACACCGGGGGATACGCGTCCTGGGACGCCCGACAGATGTTTTTC.

This clone came up a few times. TCRdb has a much larger clone's protein, which differs at residue 12 from the translation of this DNA, likely because of a read error; what is shown is the protein translated from the DNA. The chain combines TRDV2 with TRDJ2, with TRDD3 matching over 9 bases. Germline values: CDR1 GEAIGNYY, CDR2 EKD. CDR3 length equals 15 residues. The CDR3 nucleotides are TGTGCCTGTGACTCCTGGGGGATCGAGACAGCACGACTCTTCTTT. It codes for CACDSWGIETARLFF.

This clone occurred a few times. With a much larger clone just one base away, this may be a read error. The sample contains more than one DNA sequence encoding this CDR3. The chain couples TRDV2 to TRDJ3, with 8 bases identical to TRDD3. Germline V gene sequence: CDR1 GEAIGNYY, CDR2 EKD. The CDR3 length is 18 residues. Trimming removed 4 bases from V and 0 bases from J; junction bases left unmatched: 7. CDR3 protein: CACDTWGTSSWDTRQMFF. The DNA for the CDR3 is TGTGCCTGTGATACCTGGGGGACAAGCTCCTGGGACACCCGACAGATGTTTTTC.

Only a few counts were recorded for this clone. The V and J genes are TRDV2 and TRDJ3, with TRDD3 matching 10 bases. J gave up 3 bases and V 0 bases, and 4 bases lay outside the gene matches. Germline values: CDR1 GEAIGNYY, CDR2 EKD. The length of the CDR3 is 18 residues. The CDR3 spells CACDTWGIPNWDTRQMFF. CDR3 in DNA: TGTGCCTGTGACACCTGGGGGATACCCAACTGGGACACCCGACAGATGTTTTTC.

This clone has ten or more counts. V and J are TRDV3 and TRDJ1, with 8 positions matching TRDD3. With 3 bases clipped from V and 2 bases from J, the junction kept 5 bases outside the gene matches. Germline-derived CDR1 and CDR2 are TVYSNPD and GDNSRS (reference sequence). The CDR3 runs 13 residues. CDR3 in DNA: TGTGCCTTCCCGTACTGGGGGACCGATAAACTCATCTTT. Translation: CAFPYWGTDKLIF.

This clone was observed a handful of times. Relative to the germline gene, one junction end is altered; a read error may explain this. The same CDR3 arises from other DNA sequences in this sample as well. V usage is TRDV2 and J usage is TRDJ2; 11 bases align to TRDD3. This CDR3 is built from 15 residues. The germline CDR1 and CDR2 sequences are GEAIGNYY and EKD. CDR3 in DNA: TGTGCCTGTGAGAACTGGGGGATAAGCGCAGCACACCTCTTCTTT. It codes for CACENWGISAAHLFF.

This clone appeared a few times. Given a far larger clone just one base away, this is likely a sequencing read error. Additional DNA sequences in this sample encode the identical CDR3. The chain recombines TRDV2 with TRDJ3, with 9 bases matching TRDD3. The V and J ends lost 3 bases and 0 bases, in that order; junction bases with no gene match: 11. This CDR3 comprises 20 residues. Germline V gives CDR1 GEAIGNYY, CDR2 EKD. Written as DNA, the CDR3 is TGTGCCTGTGACCACGTACTAGGGGATACGAGCTCCTGGGACACCCGACAGATGTTTTTC. It translates to CACDHVLGDTSSWDTRQMFF.

This clone was seen a few times. One base away lies a much larger clone, so this may be a sequencing read error. The chain recombines TRDV2 with TRDJ2; perhaps TRDD3 as D (5 bases). There are 15 residues in the CDR3. V lost 3 bases and J lost 4, with 14 bases in between. The germline gives CDR1 GEAIGNYY, CDR2 EKD. CDR3 amino acids: CACDSWEIETAQLFF. The CDR3 coding sequence is TGTGCCTGTGACTCCTGGGAGATCGAGACAGCACAACTCTTCTTT.